This T cell receptor (beta chain) was recorded in a study of regulatory T cells in long-lasting Graves disease. The study, taken as a whole, reports: Exclusively peripheral blood, rather than thyroid tissue, was studied. The study found TRBV28, TRBJ1-2 and TRBJ2-5 favored in persistent disease.

For TCR beta, libraries came from iRepertoire HTBI primers and Arm-PCR of CDR3 regions. TCRdb independently ran MiXCR on the multiplex PCR reads; one entry per CDR3 protein. The profile shows fewer than 550,000 distinct CDR3 sequences, 20% to 25% of them singletons. The germline V gene has CDR1 MNHEY and CDR2 SMNVEV (reference sequence). J gave up 3 bases and V 8 bases, and 13 bases lay outside the gene matches. The CDR3 totals 15 residues. A note on this clonotype: Its cognate antigen is unknown.

The time point denotes: persistent/refractory GD, antithyroid drugs over 5 years with positive TRAb. The TCR library was made from RNA that had been extracted from PBMCs in TRIzol. The gene calls are TRBV27 and TRBJ2-7, with 7 bases fitting TRBD1. The input for sequencing was peripheral blood mononuclear cells (PBMCs), taken when the disease was refractory, from a patient treated with antithyroid drugs. The source of this sequence is a female donor with Graves disease. CDR3 loop: CASGGRQGELYEQYF. CDR3 in DNA: TGTGCCAGCGGTGGTCGGCAGGGGGAACTCTACGAGCAGTACTTC.